These T cell receptor beta chains were read from a single sample in a study of control samples from healthy donors and cancer patients. Libraries were prepared by immunoSEQ multiplex PCR; TCRdb keeps only in-frame clonotypes and omits some of them. The sample has more than 70,000 clones; roughly nine tenths are singletons. Material: blood. Receptor source: a woman aged 25 to 39 in good health. CDR3s leave out the opening cysteine and the closing phenylalanine or tryptophan. Each record gives: V gene, CDR3 protein.

>TRBV2
ASQVGNSPLH
>TRBV9
ASSDSGDAYNEQF
>TRBV6-5
ASTSRHTNEKLF
>TRBV6-5
ASSTDSGIKPQH
>TRBV5-4
ASRWGETQY
>TRBV7-9
ASSTIWQGYNSPLH
>TRBV2
ASSVTREYT
>TRBV19
ASSQQVMNTEAF
>TRBV6-5
ASSYSGDRVSPLH
>TRBV5-6
ASSFPITSRTGELF
>TRBV29-1
SVDSSGNTIY
>TRBV7-9
ASSHSLQTYNEQF
>TRBV15
ATSTGLAGNTYNEQF
>TRBV24-1
ATSEPGTATYNEQF
>TRBV7-9
ASRLQNTEAF
>TRBV6-5
ASSSVPGTGADEQY
>TRBV5-1
ASSTHLGRVDFYEQY
>TRBV29-1
SVNREVTGELF
>TRBV24-1
ATSDVRRSGGSNEQF
>TRBV19
ASRGDTLNTEAF
>TRBV4-1
ASSQAGTSGTDTQY
>TRBV3-1/TRBV3-2
ASSSLRGDPYEQY
>TRBV2
VGGETDTQY
>TRBV11-3
ASSLTGGYNEQF